These T cell receptor beta chains were read from a single sample in a study of OX40 agonist ivuxolimab in advanced cancers. Repertoires were generated with immunoSEQ multiplex PCR, while TCRdb's copy carries only in-frame clones and drops some. The sample has some 110,000 clones, over 85% seen once; the top ten hold around 0.15%. The material sequenced was CD4+ or CD8+ T cells sorted from blood, taken in a trial of the OX40 agonist ivuxolimab. Receptors were obtained from an adult with an advanced solid tumor such as melanoma, head and neck, liver or kidney cancer. The CDR3 runs from the conserved cysteine through the conserved F or W. D genes are given only for firm matches. Where a row states a size, it is once, few, many or the class of an expanded clone; other rows omit it.

v_gene: TRBV14; j_gene: TRBJ1-6; d_gene: TRBD1; abundance: once; CDR3nt: TGTGCCAGCAGCCAGATGACAGGGGAGTCATCACCCCTCCACTTT; CDR3aa: CASSQMTGESSPLHF
v_gene: TRBV11-3; j_gene: TRBJ2-1; d_gene: NA; abundance: NA; CDR3nt: TGTGCCAGCAGTTCATTCGGGACTCCTAATGAGCAGTTCTTC; CDR3aa: CASSSFGTPNEQFF
v_gene: TRBV6-5; j_gene: TRBJ2-2; d_gene: NA; abundance: NA; CDR3nt: TGTGCCAGCAGCCAGGGCGGGGAGCTGTTTTTT; CDR3aa: CASSQGGELFF
v_gene: TRBV7-3; j_gene: TRBJ1-1; d_gene: NA; abundance: NA; CDR3nt: TGTGCCAGCAGCTTAGGTGGAGTGAACACTGAAGCTTTCTTT; CDR3aa: CASSLGGVNTEAFF
v_gene: TRBV30; j_gene: TRBJ1-2; d_gene: NA; abundance: NA; CDR3nt: TGTGCCTGGAGCTCCGAGAGCCTTAACACCTTC; CDR3aa: CAWSSESLNTF
v_gene: TRBV11-2; j_gene: TRBJ1-1; d_gene: TRBD1; abundance: NA; CDR3nt: TGTGCCAGCAGCTTAGACAGGGGGACTGAAGCTTTCTTT; CDR3aa: CASSLDRGTEAFF
v_gene: TRBV6-1; j_gene: TRBJ1-3; d_gene: NA; abundance: NA; CDR3nt: TGTGCCAGCACCTTAAGGGTTGCTGGAAACACCATATATTTT; CDR3aa: CASTLRVAGNTIYF
v_gene: TRBV19; j_gene: TRBJ1-1; d_gene: NA; abundance: NA; CDR3nt: TGTGCCAGTAGTTTCATGAGGGGAGGAGGCACTGAAGCTTTCTTT; CDR3aa: CASSFMRGGGTEAFF
v_gene: TRBV20-1; j_gene: TRBJ1-1; d_gene: NA; abundance: NA; CDR3nt: TGCAGTGCTGGGAACAGGTTTGAAGCTTTCTTT; CDR3aa: CSAGNRFEAFF
v_gene: TRBV27; j_gene: TRBJ2-7; d_gene: TRBD1; abundance: NA; CDR3nt: TGTGCCAGCAGTTTAGACAGGGGTCCCTCCTACGAGCAGTACTTC; CDR3aa: CASSLDRGPSYEQYF
v_gene: TRBV11-2; j_gene: TRBJ2-7; d_gene: NA; abundance: NA; CDR3nt: TGTGCCAGCAGCCCGTTGCCTGGACTCTCCTACGAGCAGTACTTC; CDR3aa: CASSPLPGLSYEQYF
v_gene: TRBV27; j_gene: TRBJ2-5; d_gene: NA; abundance: NA; CDR3nt: TGTGCCAGCAGTTCAGTTGGGGGTCGGGAGACCCAGTACTTC; CDR3aa: CASSSVGGRETQYF
v_gene: TRBV5-8; j_gene: TRBJ1-2; d_gene: TRBD1; abundance: NA; CDR3nt: TGTGCCAGCAGCCGGGACAGGGGCTATGGCTACACCTTC; CDR3aa: CASSRDRGYGYTF
v_gene: TRBV6-6; j_gene: TRBJ2-7; d_gene: TRBD1; abundance: NA; CDR3nt: TGTGCCAGCACCCAAGGGGACAGACTCTCCTACGAGCAGTACTTC; CDR3aa: CASTQGDRLSYEQYF
v_gene: TRBV14; j_gene: TRBJ1-1; d_gene: NA; abundance: NA; CDR3nt: TGTGCCAGCAGCCAAGATCTAGGTGTGAACACTGAAGCTTTCTTT; CDR3aa: CASSQDLGVNTEAFF
v_gene: TRBV27; j_gene: TRBJ2-3; d_gene: TRBD2; abundance: NA; CDR3nt: TGTGCCAGCAGTTCGCTTCTAGCGGCTAGCACAGATACGCAGTATTTT; CDR3aa: CASSSLLAASTDTQYF
v_gene: TRBV20-1; j_gene: TRBJ2-3; d_gene: NA; abundance: NA; CDR3nt: TGCAGTGCTAGAGATCCACGGACGCAGTATTTT; CDR3aa: CSARDPRTQYF
v_gene: TRBV11-2; j_gene: TRBJ2-1; d_gene: TRBD2; abundance: NA; CDR3nt: TGTGCCAGCAGTTTTAGCGGGAGAGACAATGAGCAGTTCTTC; CDR3aa: CASSFSGRDNEQFF
v_gene: TRBV7-3; j_gene: TRBJ2-5; d_gene: TRBD2; abundance: NA; CDR3nt: TGTGCCAGCAGCTTAACGGGACTACCAGAGACCCAGTACTTC; CDR3aa: CASSLTGLPETQYF
v_gene: TRBV4-1; j_gene: TRBJ2-1; d_gene: NA; abundance: NA; CDR3nt: TGCGCCAGCAGCCAACCCGTCCGGGACCCCGCCAATGAGCAGTTCTTC; CDR3aa: CASSQPVRDPANEQFF
v_gene: TRBV6-6; j_gene: TRBJ1-5; d_gene: NA; abundance: NA; CDR3nt: TGTGCCAGCAGCCGCGACAGCAATCAGCCCCAGCATTTT; CDR3aa: CASSRDSNQPQHF